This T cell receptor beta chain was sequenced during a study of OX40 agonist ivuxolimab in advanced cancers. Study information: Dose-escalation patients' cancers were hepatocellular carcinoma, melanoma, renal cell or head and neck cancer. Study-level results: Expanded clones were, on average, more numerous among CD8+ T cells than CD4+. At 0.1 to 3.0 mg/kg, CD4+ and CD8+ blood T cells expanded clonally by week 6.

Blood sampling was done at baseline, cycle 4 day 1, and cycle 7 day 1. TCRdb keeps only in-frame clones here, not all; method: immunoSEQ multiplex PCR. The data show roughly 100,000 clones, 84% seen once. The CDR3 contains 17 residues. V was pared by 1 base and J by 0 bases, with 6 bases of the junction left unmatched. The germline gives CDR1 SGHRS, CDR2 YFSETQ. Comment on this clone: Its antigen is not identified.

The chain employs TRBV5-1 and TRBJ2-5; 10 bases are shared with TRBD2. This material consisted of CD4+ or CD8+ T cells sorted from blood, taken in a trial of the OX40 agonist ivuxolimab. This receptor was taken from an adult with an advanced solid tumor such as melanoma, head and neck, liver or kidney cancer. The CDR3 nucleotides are TGCGCCAGCAGCTTGATCGGACTAGCGGCGTACCAAGAGACCCAGTACTTC. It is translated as CASSLIGLAAYQETQYF. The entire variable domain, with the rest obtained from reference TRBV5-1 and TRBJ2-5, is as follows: KAGVTQTPRYLIKTRGQQVTLSCSPISGHRSVSWYQQTPGQGLQFLFEYFSETQRNKGNFPGRFSGRQFSNSRSEMNVSTLELGDSALYLCASSLIGLAAYQETQYFGPGTRLLVL.